This entry features one TCR beta chain sequence. Its antigen is still unknown. This sample is part of a study of T cell responses to AZD1222 COVID-19 vaccine. Points from the study as a whole: The peak T cell response came first, and repertoires were sampled only after it. Two AZD1222 administrations were followed by greater Spike-specific TCR breadth and depth. Of the AZD1222 recipients, only 5 or 6 were seropositive at baseline.

Libraries were prepared by immunoSEQ multiplex PCR; TCRdb keeps only in-frame clonotypes and omits some of them. The sample lists approximately 150,000 clones; about 92% were seen once. Trimming took off 6 bases at V and 0 bases at J, with 10 bases between the two ends. Germline V gives CDR1 MNHEY, CDR2 SVGEGT. The CDR3 length is 14 residues. The sample was peripheral blood, taken 28 days after the second AZD1222 dose. The J gene is TRBJ2-3, the V gene TRBV6-2 or TRBV6-3; D is ambiguous. The sequence derives from an adult who received the AZD1222 COVID-19 vaccine. The CDR3 here is CASSRGLSTDTQYF. Written as DNA, the CDR3 is TGTGCCAGCAGCAGAGGCTTAAGCACAGATACGCAGTATTTT.